This T cell receptor beta chain is from a study of blood T cell repertoires in COVID-19. Overall study: Italy, Spain and the United States were the sources of the convalescent and acute COVID-19 samples. Sample material is recorded as cDNA or gDNA derived from T cells, B-cell-depleted T cells, or PBMCs.

In the authors' methods: Amplification of reference gene primers was used by the study to estimate nucleated cell counts. This table comes from immunoSEQ multiplex PCR, and its TCRdb copy is limited to in-frame clones, with some not included. V and J calls plus clone size are reproduced from that table; the DNA served to infer D and trimming. Of some 100,000 clones in the sample, 85% are singletons; the top ten hold over 9.5%. The CDR3 spans 15 residues. The V and J ends lost 6 bases and 5 bases, in that order; junction bases with no gene match: 9. Germline CDR1 reads LGHNT; CDR2 reads FRNRAP. This sequence joins TRBV12-5 and TRBJ2-1, with 8 positions matching TRBD1. The sequencing sample was made of peripheral blood. The origin of this receptor is a woman in her 70s with active or convalescent COVID-19. The CDR3 region has the DNA TGTGCTAGTGGGCAGACAGGGGTGTATCACAATGAGCAGTTCTTC. This translates into CASGQTGVYHNEQFF.